What follows are 22 T cell receptor beta chains derived from one specimen sequenced in a study of blood T cell repertoires in COVID-19. Assay: immunoSEQ multiplex PCR; the TCRdb copy retains only in-frame clones and omits some. The sample yields 400,000 to 550,000 clones, roughly 90% seen once. The sample comprised peripheral blood. The receptors stem from a woman aged 30 to 39 with acute or convalescent COVID-19.

CDR3 bases: TGTGCCACCAGCAAGGACAGGGGACTAGTCTACACCTTC. It translates to CATSKDRGLVYTF. V usage is TRBV15 and J usage is TRBJ1-2; 9 bases align to TRBD1. The CDR3 runs 13 residues. Trimming cost V 4 bases and J 10 bases; bases outside gene matches: 7. Germline V CDR1 and CDR2: LNHNV, YYDKDF (reference sequence).

This chain joins TRBV19 and TRBJ1-5; 11 nucleotides line up with TRBD1. The CDR3 contains 17 residues. CDR1 and CDR2 (germline): LNHDA, SQIVND (reference sequence). After removal of 5 bases from V and 6 bases from J, the junction contained 12 bases not matched to a gene. Here the CDR3 reads CASSLWTGGHHFQPQHF. CDR3 DNA sequence: TGTGCCAGTAGTCTATGGACAGGGGGCCACCACTTTCAGCCCCAGCATTTT. Looking up the rest from reference TRBV19 and TRBJ1-5 gives the full variable domain: DGGITQSPKYLFRKEGQNVTLSCEQNLNHDAMYWYRQDPGQGLRLIYYSQIVNDFQKGDIAEGYSVSREKKESFPLTVTSAQKNPTAFYLCASSLWTGGHHFQPQHFGDGTRLSIL.

V gene TRBV19 combines with J gene TRBJ1-5, with 7 nucleotides matching TRBD1. The ends lost 7 bases at V and 4 bases at J; junction bases unmatched: 7. CDR3 size: 14 residues. Germline V gene sequence: CDR1 LNHDA, CDR2 SQIVND (reference sequence). The CDR3 protein is CASTRQGWNQPQHF. As DNA, the CDR3 is TGTGCCAGTACCAGACAGGGCTGGAATCAGCCCCAGCATTTT.

The gene calls are TRBV4-1 and TRBJ1-5; TRBD1 agrees at 7 bases. Germline loops: CDR1 MGHRA, CDR2 YSYEKL. J lost 4 bases, V lost 2 bases, and 8 bases had no gene match. The CDR3 runs to 16 residues. CDR3 nucleotides: TGCGCCAGCAGCCAACCCGACAGGGACGTTAATCAGCCCCAGCATTTT. Translating it yields CASSQPDRDVNQPQHF.

The gene calls are TRBV7-2 and TRBJ1-3; D is uncertain. Germline lookup yields CDR1 SGHTA and CDR2 FQGNSA. This CDR3 spans 15 amino acids. The V and J ends lost 3 bases and 0 bases respectively, with 9 bases between them. The chain's CDR3 is CASSLVWSSGNTIYF. The CDR3 DNA follows: TGTGCCAGCAGCTTGGTATGGAGCTCTGGAAACACCATATATTTT.

The chain links TRBV6-1 to TRBJ1-2; 7 bases match TRBD1. V shed 4 bases and J 8 bases; nucleotides not matched to a gene: 22. The CDR3 totals 18 residues. CDR1 MNHNS and CDR2 SASEGT come from the germline V gene. In DNA, the CDR3 is TGTGCCAGCAGTGGCTCGTCCCCCTCCATCGACAGGGCGCTCGGCTACACCTTC. Translating gives CASSGSSPSIDRALGYTF.

This chain uses TRBV6-2 or TRBV6-3 with TRBJ1-2; 9 nucleotides line up with TRBD1. The CDR3 is 13 residues long. CDR1 and CDR2 from the germline V gene are MNHEY and SVGEGT. V trimming: 4 bases; J trimming: 8 bases; junction bases outside the gene matches: 5. The CDR3 nucleotides are TGTGCCAGCAGTTCAAACAGGGGGCAGGGCTACACCTTC. Translating it yields CASSSNRGQGYTF.

The chain has TRBV5-4 and TRBJ2-3; 9 bases line up with TRBD2. J gave up 0 bases and V 1 base, and 6 bases lay outside the gene matches. The CDR3 sequence is 17 residues long. Germline V gene data show CDR1 as SGHNT and CDR2 as YYREEE (reference sequence). The CDR3, as DNA: TGTGCCAGCAGCTTGCTTGGCGGGGGGGCTAGCACAGATACGCAGTATTTT. Its protein product is CASSLLGGGASTDTQYF.

The CDR3 region has the DNA TGTGCCAGCAGTGACGGTGGCGGGGGACGATACGAGCAGTACTTC. Protein product: CASSDGGGGRYEQYF. The V call is TRBV25-1, the J call TRBJ2-7; 7 bases fit TRBD2. The germline gives CDR1 MGHDK, CDR2 SYGVNS. After removal of 3 bases from V and 4 bases from J, the junction contained 9 bases not matched to a gene. There are 15 residues in the CDR3.

The rearrangement joins TRBV2 to TRBJ2-5; 9 bases agree with TRBD2. After removal of 7 bases from V and 2 bases from J, the junction contained 5 bases not matched to a gene. The CDR3 is 14 residues long. Germline V gives CDR1 SNHLY, CDR2 FYNNEI. CDR3 residues: CASILAGAQETQYF. CDR3 nucleotides: TGTGCCAGCATTTTAGCGGGGGCACAAGAGACCCAGTACTTC.

The chain is built from TRBV12-5 and TRBJ1-1; D is unresolved. Germline V gene lookup returns CDR1 LGHNT and CDR2 FRNRAP. Between the trimmed V and J ends, which lost 2 bases and 5 bases, there was a span of 24 bases. This CDR3 contains 18 residues. As DNA, the CDR3 is TGTGCTAGTGGTTTGCTACCGAAAGATCAAAGGGCGGGTACTGAAGCTTTCTTT. This gives the protein CASGLLPKDQRAGTEAFF.

This chain joins TRBV9 and TRBJ2-2, with 10 bases lining up with TRBD2. The V and J ends lost 8 bases and 4 bases, in that order; junction bases with no gene match: 8. Germline lookup yields CDR1 SGDLS and CDR2 YYNGEE. The CDR3 is 15 residues long. CDR3: CASCPSGGATGELFF. CDR3 DNA: TGTGCCAGTTGCCCCAGCGGGGGGGCCACCGGGGAGCTGTTTTTT.

The sample holds one count of this clone. V and J are TRBV27 and TRBJ2-7; 7 nucleotides align to TRBD1. V gave up 5 bases and J gave up 6 bases; unmatched junction bases: 16. The CDR3 is made up of 16 amino acids. Germline V gene data show CDR1 as MNHEY and CDR2 as SMNVEV (reference sequence). CDR3 sequence: CASSIRPGQRFSEQYF. CDR3 nucleotide sequence: TGTGCCAGCAGTATAAGACCGGGACAGCGATTCTCCGAGCAGTACTTC.

This chain uses TRBV2 with TRBJ2-5; maybe TRBD1 (6 bases). Germline CDR1 is SNHLY and CDR2 is FYNNEI. V was shortened by 6 bases and J by 9 bases, with 23 bases between the two germline ends. The CDR3 is 15 amino acids. The CDR3 sequence: CASSLFGWGRYAQYF. The CDR3 DNA is TGTGCCAGCAGCCTCTTCGGATGGGGGCGATATGCCCAGTACTTC. The whole variable domain, filled in from reference TRBV2 and TRBJ2-5, reads EPEVTQTPSHQVTQMGQEVILRCVPISNHLYFYWYRQILGQKVEFLVSFYNNEISEKSEIFDDQFSVERPDGSNFTLKIRSTKLEDSAMYFCASSLFGWGRYAQYFGPGTRLLVL.

The CDR3 spells CASSPFSGDSDTQYF. The CDR3, as DNA: TGCGCCAGCAGTCCGTTTTCGGGGGACTCAGATACGCAGTATTTT. This rearrangement joins TRBV23-1 to TRBJ2-3, with a possible D match to TRBD2 (6 bases). TRBV23-1 is flagged as an ORF with uncertain function. The CDR3 loop spans 15 amino acids. The ends were cut back, 4 bases at V and 4 bases at J, with 15 bases in the middle.

This clone was detected once. The chain joins TRBV5-1 to TRBJ2-1; a possible D gene is TRBD2 (6 bases). V shed 0 bases and J shed 9 bases, with 10 bases lying between them. Germline V CDR1 and CDR2: SGHRS, YFSETQ. The CDR3 covers 13 residues. In DNA, the CDR3 is TGCGCCAGCAGCTTGGACCGGGGGACTGAGCAGTTCTTC. As protein: CASSLDRGTEQFF. The full variable domain, completed using reference TRBV5-1 and TRBJ2-1, is KAGVTQTPRYLIKTRGQQVTLSCSPISGHRSVSWYQQTPGQGLQFLFEYFSETQRNKGNFPGRFSGRQFSNSRSEMNVSTLELGDSALYLCASSLDRGTEQFFGPGTRLTVL.

The chain couples TRBV13 to TRBJ2-7; D not certain. Trimming cost V 1 base and J 3 bases, with 7 bases left between them. The CDR3 covers 13 residues. Germline lookup yields CDR1 PRHDT and CDR2 FYEKMQ (reference sequence). The DNA of the CDR3 is TGTGCCAGCAGCTTAGCCCCCAACTACGAGCAGTACTTC. It specifies CASSLAPNYEQYF.

V usage is TRBV11-2 and J usage is TRBJ2-3, with TRBD2 identical over 11 bases. Germline CDR1 SGHAT, CDR2 FQNNGV. The ends lost 7 bases at V and 4 bases at J; junction bases unmatched: 7. This CDR3 is 15 amino acids long. CDR3 amino acids: CASTILAGGSDTQYF. The CDR3 DNA is TGTGCCAGCACCATTTTAGCGGGGGGGTCAGATACGCAGTATTTT.

The table lists this clone with a count of one. The chain uses TRBV14 and TRBJ2-7; 8 nucleotides align to TRBD1. The V gene end was trimmed by 4 bases and the J gene end by 6 bases; junction bases not matched to a gene: 5. CDR1 and CDR2 (germline): SGHDN, FVKESK. The CDR3 is 13 amino acids. The CDR3 DNA reads TGTGCCAGCAGCCTGTGGACAGGGTCCGAGCAGTACTTC. Translated: CASSLWTGSEQYF.

V and J are TRBV5-6 and TRBJ2-6, with D perhaps TRBD2 (6 bases). V lost 3 bases and J 3 bases, leaving 19 bases between the germline ends. Germline-derived CDR1 and CDR2 are SGHDT and YYEEEE. The CDR3 contains 18 residues. CDR3 sequence reads: CASSSALVEGGGANVLTF. In DNA, the CDR3 is TGTGCCAGCAGCTCGGCCCTCGTGGAGGGAGGTGGGGCCAACGTCCTGACTTTC.

The J gene is TRBJ2-7, the V gene TRBV7-9, with D perhaps TRBD2 (5 bases). Trimming removed 6 bases from V and 5 bases from J, with 14 bases in between. The germline V gene has CDR1 SEHNR and CDR2 FQNEAQ (reference sequence). This CDR3 is 13 amino acids long. The CDR3 sequence is CASRPGSKNEQYF. CDR3 coding DNA: TGTGCCAGCAGGCCGGGGTCGAAAAACGAGCAGTACTTC.

This clone was recorded once. The V and J genes are TRBV24-1 and TRBJ2-3; 9 nucleotides line up with TRBD1. J lost 4 bases, V lost 4 bases, and 2 bases had no gene match. The CDR3 has 14 amino acids. CDR1 is KGHDR and CDR2 is SFDVKD in the germline V gene. CDR3 protein: CATSDRTGADTQYF. CDR3 DNA: TGTGCCACCAGTGACAGGACAGGGGCAGATACGCAGTATTTT.